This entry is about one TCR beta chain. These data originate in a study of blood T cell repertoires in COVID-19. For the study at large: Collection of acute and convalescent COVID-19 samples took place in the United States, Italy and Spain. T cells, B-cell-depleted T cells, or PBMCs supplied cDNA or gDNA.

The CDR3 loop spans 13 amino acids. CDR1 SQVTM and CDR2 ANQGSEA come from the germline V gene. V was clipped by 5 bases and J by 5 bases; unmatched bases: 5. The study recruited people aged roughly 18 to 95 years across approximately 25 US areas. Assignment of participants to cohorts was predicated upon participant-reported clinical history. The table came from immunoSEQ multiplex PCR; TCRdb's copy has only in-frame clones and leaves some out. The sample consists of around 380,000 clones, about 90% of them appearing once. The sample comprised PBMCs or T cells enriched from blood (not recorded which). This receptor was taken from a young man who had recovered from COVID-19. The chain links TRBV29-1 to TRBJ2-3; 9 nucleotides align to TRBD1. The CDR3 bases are TGCAGCGTTACCAGGACAGGGGTAGATACGCAGTATTTT. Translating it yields CSVTRTGVDTQYF.